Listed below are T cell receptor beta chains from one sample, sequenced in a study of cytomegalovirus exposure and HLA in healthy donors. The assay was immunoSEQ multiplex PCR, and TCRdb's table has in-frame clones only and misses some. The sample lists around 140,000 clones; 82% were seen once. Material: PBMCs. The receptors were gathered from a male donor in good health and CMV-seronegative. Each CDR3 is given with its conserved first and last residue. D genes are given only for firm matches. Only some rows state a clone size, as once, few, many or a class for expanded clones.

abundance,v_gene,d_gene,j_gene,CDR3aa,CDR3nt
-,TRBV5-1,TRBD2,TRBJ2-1,CASSFWGGGDNEQFF,TGCGCCAGCAGCTTCTGGGGGGGAGGGGACAATGAGCAGTTCTTC
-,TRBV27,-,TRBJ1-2,CASSPSATNYGYTF,TGTGCCAGCAGTCCGTCAGCGACTAACTATGGCTACACCTTC
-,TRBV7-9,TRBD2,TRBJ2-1,CASRAGAYNEQFF,TGTGCCAGTAGGGCGGGAGCTTACAATGAGCAGTTCTTC
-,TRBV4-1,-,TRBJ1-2,CASSQPLGDGYTF,TGCGCCAGCAGCCAACCCCTAGGGGATGGCTACACCTTC
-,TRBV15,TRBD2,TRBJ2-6,CATSRDRGGGANVLTF,TGTGCCACCAGCAGAGATAGAGGCGGGGGGGCCAACGTCTTGACTTTC
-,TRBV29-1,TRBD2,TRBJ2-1,CSVGGSGISYNEQFF,TGCAGCGTTGGTGGTAGCGGGATCTCCTACAATGAGCAGTTCTTC
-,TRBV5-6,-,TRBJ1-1,CASSLGLGANLMNTEAFF,TGTGCCAGCAGCTTGGGGTTGGGGGCCAATTTAATGAACACTGAAGCTTTCTTT
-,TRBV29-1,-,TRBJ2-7,CSAASGEPYEQYF,TGCAGCGCCGCTTCTGGGGAGCCCTACGAGCAGTACTTC
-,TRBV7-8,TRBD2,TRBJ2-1,CASSSQREAYSNEQFF,TGTGCCAGCAGCTCCCAGCGGGAGGCCTACAGCAATGAGCAGTTCTTC
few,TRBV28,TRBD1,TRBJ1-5,CASSLGQGVGNQPQHF,TGTGCCAGCAGTTTGGGACAGGGGGTTGGCAATCAGCCCCAGCATTTT
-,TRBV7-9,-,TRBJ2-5,CASFPVAGSWETQYF,TGTGCCAGCTTCCCGGTGGCAGGGTCGTGGGAGACCCAGTACTTC
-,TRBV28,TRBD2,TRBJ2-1,CASSPLRLAGARGEQFF,TGTGCCAGCAGTCCGTTACGACTAGCGGGAGCGCGAGGTGAGCAGTTCTTC
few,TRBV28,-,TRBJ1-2,CASSFTGTLYGYTF,TGTGCCAGCAGTTTCACAGGGACCCTCTATGGCTACACCTTC
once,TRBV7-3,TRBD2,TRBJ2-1,CASSLNVAGRNEQFF,TGTGCCAGCAGCTTAAATGTAGCGGGGCGCAATGAGCAGTTCTTC
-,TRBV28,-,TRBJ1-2,CASSLGTGRGYGYTF,TGTGCCAGCAGTTTGGGGACGGGCAGGGGCTATGGCTACACCTTC
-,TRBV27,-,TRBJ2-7,CASSLRGGSSYEQCF,TGTGCCAGCAGTTTACGAGGGGGAAGCTCCTACGAGCAGTGCTTC
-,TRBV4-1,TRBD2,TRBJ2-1,CASSQVYGGGGNEQFF,TGCGCCAGCAGCCAAGTGTATGGCGGGGGGGGCAATGAGCAGTTCTTC
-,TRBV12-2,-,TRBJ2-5,CASRLVLGSTRETQYF,TGTGCAAGTCGCTTAGTTCTCGGGAGCACGCGGGAGACCCAGTACTTC
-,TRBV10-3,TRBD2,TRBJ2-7,CAIGGSGLPYYEQYF,TGTGCCATCGGCGGTAGCGGGCTACCTTACTACGAGCAGTACTTC
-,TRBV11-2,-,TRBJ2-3,CASSSRPISTDTQYF,TGTGCCAGCAGCTCTAGGCCGATAAGCACAGATACGCAGTATTTT
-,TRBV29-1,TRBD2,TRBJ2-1,CSVRTSGSWDQFF,TGCAGCGTTAGGACTAGCGGGAGCTGGGACCAGTTCTTC
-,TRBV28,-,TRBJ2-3,CASRSSGPRGTQYF,TGTGCCAGCAGGTCCTCTGGCCCGCGGGGCACGCAGTATTTT
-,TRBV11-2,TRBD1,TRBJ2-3,CASSWPGQGLNTQYF,TGTGCCAGCAGCTGGCCGGGACAGGGACTGAATACGCAGTATTTT
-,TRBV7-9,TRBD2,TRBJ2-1,CASSPTPGTSGDNEQFF,TGTGCCAGCAGCCCCACCCCCGGGACTAGCGGGGACAATGAGCAGTTCTTC